Listed here are 15 T cell receptor beta chains from one sample, sequenced in a study of blood T cell repertoires in COVID-19. Generated by immunoSEQ multiplex PCR, the TCRdb table keeps only in-frame clones and is missing some. The table has tens of thousands of clones, 81% seen once; the top ten hold about 26%. The source material was peripheral blood. The receptors stem from a woman of 80 years or more with active or convalescent COVID-19.

This clone was detected many times. V usage is TRBV4-3 and J usage is TRBJ2-7, with TRBD1 as a possible D gene (6 bases). The germline V and J ends were trimmed by 0 bases and 4 bases, with 10 bases remaining between them. The CDR3 is 14 amino acids. The germline gives CDR1 LGHNA, CDR2 YSLEER. The CDR3 spells CASSQDRGFYEQYF. For the CDR3, the DNA is TGCGCCAGCAGCCAAGACAGGGGTTTTTACGAGCAGTACTTC.

The J gene is TRBJ1-1, the V gene TRBV7-2; the match to TRBD1 covers 9 bases. This CDR3 is 14 amino acids long. The V and J ends lost 3 bases and 4 bases, in that order; junction bases with no gene match: 3. Germline-derived CDR1 and CDR2 are SGHTA and FQGNSA. The CDR3 nucleotides are TGTGCCAGCAGCTTGAAGACAGGGGGCACTGAAGCTTTCTTT. Protein: CASSLKTGGTEAFF.

The rearrangement joins TRBV7-2 to TRBJ2-7; perhaps TRBD2 as D (5 bases). The germline gives CDR1 SGHTA, CDR2 FQGNSA. The CDR3 totals 13 residues. The V end was cut by 6 bases, the J end by 2 bases, with 11 bases between. The CDR3 DNA is TGTGCCAGCAGGATGGACTCTACCTACGAGCAGTACTTC. Its translation: CASRMDSTYEQYF.

The chain uses TRBV9 and TRBJ1-4; D may be TRBD1 (6 bases). CDR3 length: 15 residues. V was trimmed by 4 bases and J by 4 bases, leaving 14 bases between them. Germline values: CDR1 SGDLS, CDR2 YYNGEE. The CDR3: CASSTSGAYNEKLFF. CDR3 sequence (DNA): TGTGCCAGCAGCACATCAGGGGCGTATAATGAAAAACTGTTTTTT.

The V and J genes are TRBV2 and TRBJ1-3; no firm D call. V was clipped by 4 bases and J by 0 bases, with 10 bases between them. This CDR3 has 15 amino acids. From germline, CDR1 is SNHLY and CDR2 FYNNEI. The CDR3 bases are TGTGCCAGCAGTGCTTTGACACCCTCTGGAAACACCATATATTTT. Translating gives CASSALTPSGNTIYF.

The chain joins TRBV9 to TRBJ1-6, with 12 bases lining up with TRBD1. The CDR3 extends over 15 amino acids. Germline V gene lookup returns CDR1 SGDLS and CDR2 YYNGEE. V trimming: 7 bases; J trimming: 10 bases; junction bases outside the gene matches: 9. The CDR3 DNA reads as TGTGCCAGCTCCCAGGGGACAGGGGGCGGGTCACCCCTCCACTTT. Translation gives CASSQGTGGGSPLHF. Looking up the rest from reference TRBV9 and TRBJ1-6 gives the full variable domain: DSGVTQTPKHLITATGQRVTLRCSPRSGDLSVYWYQQSLDQGLQFLIQYYNGEERAKGNILERFSAQQFPDLHSELNLSSLELGDSALYFCASSQGTGGGSPLHFGNGTRLTVT.

This clone was counted a few times. The chain is built from TRBV29-1 and TRBJ1-2; D is undetermined. The germline V gene has CDR1 SQVTM and CDR2 ANQGSEA. The CDR3 spans 12 residues. With 1 base removed from V and 5 bases from J, the gap between germline ends came to 8 bases. CDR3: CSVEGSTYGYTF. CDR3 DNA: TGCAGCGTTGAAGGCAGTACATATGGCTACACCTTC.

This chain links TRBV24-1 with TRBJ2-2, with D perhaps TRBD2 (6 bases). Trimming cost V 8 bases and J 4 bases, with 13 bases left between them. Germline CDR1 and CDR2: KGHDR and SFDVKD. There are 14 residues in the CDR3. CDR3 in amino acids: CATNAGSSTGELFF. The CDR3 DNA reads TGTGCCACCAATGCCGGGAGTAGCACCGGGGAGCTGTTTTTT.

The count of this clone is one. The V gene is TRBV29-1, the J gene TRBJ1-2; the D is unclear. CDR3 length equals 15 residues. Trimming cost V 5 bases and J 0 bases, with 16 bases left between them. In germline, CDR1 is SQVTM, CDR2 ANQGSEA. CDR3 amino acids: CSVTLNTTPNYGYTF. DNA for the CDR3: TGCAGCGTTACCCTCAACACAACCCCTAACTATGGCTACACCTTC.

This clone was recorded once. The rearrangement links TRBV5-1 to TRBJ1-1; no clear D gene. The CDR3 length is 15 residues. Germline values: CDR1 SGHRS, CDR2 YFSETQ. Trimming removed 5 bases from V and 1 base from J, with 15 bases in between. CDR3 in DNA: TGCGCCAGCAGGAGACTGGAGGCAGGGAACACTGAAGCTTTCTTT. It translates to CASRRLEAGNTEAFF.

This chain uses TRBV5-1 with TRBJ1-5, with D possibly matching TRBD1 (5 bases). Trimming shortened V by 1 base and J by 2 bases, and 16 bases separated the two germline ends. The length of the CDR3 is 17 residues. The germline CDR1 and CDR2 sequences are SGHRS and YFSETQ. The CDR3 region has the DNA TGCGCCAGCAGCTTGACCCCGACAGCGGGGGGCAATCAGCCCCAGCATTTT. Translation gives CASSLTPTAGGNQPQHF.

The chain recombines TRBV7-2 with TRBJ1-5; 9 bases map to TRBD1. V lost 4 bases, J lost 4 bases, and 8 bases stayed unmatched. The CDR3 is 16 residues long. Germline CDR1 SGHTA, CDR2 FQGNSA. CDR3 in DNA: TGTGCCAGCAGCTCGGGGGGACAGGGCAAGAATCAGCCCCAGCATTTT. It encodes CASSSGGQGKNQPQHF.

This chain uses TRBV11-3 with TRBJ2-3, with D unresolved. CDR3 length: 14 amino acids. Looked up from germline, CDR1 is SGHNT and CDR2 is YENEEA. V lost 5 bases, J lost 3 bases, and 12 bases lay in between. The CDR3 reads CASSLSPLTDTQYF. In DNA form, the CDR3 reads TGTGCCAGCAGCCTATCGCCATTGACAGATACGCAGTATTTT. The whole variable domain, filled in from reference TRBV11-3 and TRBJ2-3, reads EAGVVQSPRYKIIEKKQPVAFWCNPISGHNTLYWYLQNLGQGPELLIRYENEEAVDDSQLPKDRFSAERLKGVDSTLKIQPAELGDSAVYLCASSLSPLTDTQYFGPGTRLTVL.

By share, this clone counts as medium-sized (0.01 to 0.1%). The chain is built from TRBV4-1 and TRBJ1-4; D is unclear. The CDR3 sequence is 14 residues long. From germline, CDR1 is MGHRA and CDR2 YSYEKL. Trimming stripped 1 base from V and 6 bases from J, with 9 bases between. The CDR3 nucleotides read TGCGCCAGCAGCCAAGTAGAGACTGATGAAAAACTGTTTTTT. Translating gives CASSQVETDEKLFF.

This chain links TRBV20-1 with TRBJ2-5; D possibly corresponds to TRBD1 (5 bases). The CDR3 runs to 11 residues. The germline V gene encodes CDR1 DFQATT and CDR2 SNEGSKA (reference sequence). Between the trimmed V and J ends, which lost 6 bases and 5 bases, there was a span of 10 bases. The CDR3 loop is CSAPRVETQYF. CDR3 DNA: TGCAGTGCCCCCAGGGTCGAGACCCAGTACTTC.